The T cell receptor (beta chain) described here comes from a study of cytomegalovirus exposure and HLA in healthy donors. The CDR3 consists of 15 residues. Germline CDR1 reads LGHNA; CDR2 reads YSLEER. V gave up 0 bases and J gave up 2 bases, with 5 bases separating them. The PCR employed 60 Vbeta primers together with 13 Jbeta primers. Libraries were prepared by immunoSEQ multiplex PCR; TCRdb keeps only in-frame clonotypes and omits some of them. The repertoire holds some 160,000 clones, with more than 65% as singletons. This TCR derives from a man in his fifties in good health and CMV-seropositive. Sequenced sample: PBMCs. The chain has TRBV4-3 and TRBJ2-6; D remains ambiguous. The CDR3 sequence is CASSQDGAGANVLTF. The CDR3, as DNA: TGCGCCAGCAGCCAAGATGGAGCTGGGGCCAACGTCCTGACTTTC.